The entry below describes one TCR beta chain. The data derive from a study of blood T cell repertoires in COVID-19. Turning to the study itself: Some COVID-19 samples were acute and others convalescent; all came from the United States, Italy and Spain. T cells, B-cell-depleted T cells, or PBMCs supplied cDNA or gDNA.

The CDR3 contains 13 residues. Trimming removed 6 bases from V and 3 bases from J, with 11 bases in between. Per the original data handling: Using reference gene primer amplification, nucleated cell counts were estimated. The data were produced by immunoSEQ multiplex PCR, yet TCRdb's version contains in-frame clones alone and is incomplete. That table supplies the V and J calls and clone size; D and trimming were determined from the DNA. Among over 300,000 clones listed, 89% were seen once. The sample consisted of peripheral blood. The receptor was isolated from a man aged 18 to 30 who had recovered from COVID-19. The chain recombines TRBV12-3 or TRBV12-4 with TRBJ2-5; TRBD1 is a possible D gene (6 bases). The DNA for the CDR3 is TGTGCCAGCAGGCCAGGGGTGGAAGAGACCCAGTACTTC. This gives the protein CASRPGVEETQYF.